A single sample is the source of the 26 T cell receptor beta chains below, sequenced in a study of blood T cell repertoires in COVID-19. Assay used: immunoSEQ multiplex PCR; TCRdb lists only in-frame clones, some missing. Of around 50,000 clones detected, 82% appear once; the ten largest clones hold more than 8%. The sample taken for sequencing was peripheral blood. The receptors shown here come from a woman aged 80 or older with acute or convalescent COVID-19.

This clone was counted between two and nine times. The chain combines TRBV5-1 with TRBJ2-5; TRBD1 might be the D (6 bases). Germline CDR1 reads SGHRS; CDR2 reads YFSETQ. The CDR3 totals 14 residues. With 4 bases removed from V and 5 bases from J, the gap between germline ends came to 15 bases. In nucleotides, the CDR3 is TGCGCCAGCAGCCCGGGACACTTCGGGGAGACCCAGTACTTC. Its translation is CASSPGHFGETQYF.

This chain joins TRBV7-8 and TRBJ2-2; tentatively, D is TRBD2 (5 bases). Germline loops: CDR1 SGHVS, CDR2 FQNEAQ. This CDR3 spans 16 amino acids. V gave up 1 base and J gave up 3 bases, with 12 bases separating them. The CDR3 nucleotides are TGTGCCAGCAGCTTAGTCCGCGGACTTTACACCGGGGAGCTGTTTTTT. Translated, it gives CASSLVRGLYTGELFF.

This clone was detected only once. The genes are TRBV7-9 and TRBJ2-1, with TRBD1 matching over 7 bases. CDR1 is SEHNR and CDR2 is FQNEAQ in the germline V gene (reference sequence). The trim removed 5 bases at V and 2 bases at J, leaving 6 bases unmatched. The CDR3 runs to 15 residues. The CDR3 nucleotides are TGTGCCAGCAGCCCAAGGCAGGGGGCCTACAATGAGCAGTTCTTC. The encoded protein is CASSPRQGAYNEQFF.

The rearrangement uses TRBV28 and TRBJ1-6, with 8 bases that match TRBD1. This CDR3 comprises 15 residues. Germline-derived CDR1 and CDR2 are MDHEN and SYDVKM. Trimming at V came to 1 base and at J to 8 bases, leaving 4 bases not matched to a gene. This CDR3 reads CASSLLDRDDSPLHF. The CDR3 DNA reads TGTGCCAGCAGTTTATTGGACAGGGATGATTCACCCCTCCACTTT.

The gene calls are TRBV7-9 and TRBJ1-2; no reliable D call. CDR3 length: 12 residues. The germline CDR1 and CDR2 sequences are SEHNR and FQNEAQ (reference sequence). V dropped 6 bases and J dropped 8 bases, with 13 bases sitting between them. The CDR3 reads CASSSRVVGYTF. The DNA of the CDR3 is TGTGCCAGCAGTTCCCGGGTGGTGGGCTACACCTTC.

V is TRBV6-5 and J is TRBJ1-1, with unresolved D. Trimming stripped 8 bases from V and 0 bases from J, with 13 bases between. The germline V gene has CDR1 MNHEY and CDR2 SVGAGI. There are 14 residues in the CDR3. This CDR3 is CASRRVHMNTEAFF. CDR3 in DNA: TGTGCCAGCCGGAGAGTCCACATGAACACTGAAGCTTTCTTT.

The CDR3 here is CASSISTLSYEQYF. The DNA for the CDR3 is TGTGCCAGTAGTATCTCCACCCTATCCTACGAGCAGTACTTC. The V gene is TRBV19, the J gene TRBJ2-7; D remains ambiguous. Germline V gives CDR1 LNHDA, CDR2 SQIVND (reference sequence). The V end was cut by 3 bases, the J end by 1 base, with 10 bases between. The CDR3 runs 14 residues.

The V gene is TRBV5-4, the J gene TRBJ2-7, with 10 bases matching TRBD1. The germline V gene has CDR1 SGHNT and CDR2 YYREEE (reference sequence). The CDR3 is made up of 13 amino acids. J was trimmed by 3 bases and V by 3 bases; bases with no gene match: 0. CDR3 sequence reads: CASSWDRGYEQYF. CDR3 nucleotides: TGTGCCAGCAGCTGGGACAGGGGCTACGAGCAGTACTTC.

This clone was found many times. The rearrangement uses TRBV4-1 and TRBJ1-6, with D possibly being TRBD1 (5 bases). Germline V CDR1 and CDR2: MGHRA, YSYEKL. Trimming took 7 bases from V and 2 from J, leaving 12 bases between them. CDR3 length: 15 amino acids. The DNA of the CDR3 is TGCGCCAGCACTCCGGACATAACCTATAATTCACCCCTCCACTTT. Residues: CASTPDITYNSPLHF.

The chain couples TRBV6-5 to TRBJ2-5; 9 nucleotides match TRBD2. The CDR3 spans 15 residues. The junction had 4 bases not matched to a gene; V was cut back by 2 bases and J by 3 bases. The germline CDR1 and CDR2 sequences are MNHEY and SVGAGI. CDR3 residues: CASSYSGRNKETQYF. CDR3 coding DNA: TGTGCCAGCAGTTACAGCGGGAGGAATAAAGAGACCCAGTACTTC.

The CDR3 region has the DNA TGTGCCAGCAGCCGGGGAGGGTCCACTGAAGCTTTCTTT. Its translation: CASSRGGSTEAFF. The chain has TRBV3-1 (or the pseudogene TRBV3-2) and TRBJ1-1; D is undetermined. The CDR3 loop spans 13 amino acids. V was clipped by 4 bases and J by 4 bases, with 10 bases between them. Germline V gene data show CDR1 as LGHDT and CDR2 as YNNKEL (reference sequence).

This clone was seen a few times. CDR3 nucleotides: TGTGCCAGCAGCTTAGGAGTACCGGGACTAGGTGATGAGCAGTTCTTC. It translates to CASSLGVPGLGDEQFF. V is TRBV7-2 and J is TRBJ2-1, with TRBD2 matching over 8 bases. The junction had 10 bases not matched to a gene; V was cut back by 1 base and J by 8 bases. The CDR3 has 16 residues. Germline CDR1 and CDR2: SGHTA and FQGNSA.

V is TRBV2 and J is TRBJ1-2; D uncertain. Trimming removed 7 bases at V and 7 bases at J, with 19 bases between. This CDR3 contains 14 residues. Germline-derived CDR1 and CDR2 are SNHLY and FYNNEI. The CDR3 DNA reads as TGTGCCAGCATTCAGCGCAGGCTTGGAGGTGGCTACACCTTC. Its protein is CASIQRRLGGGYTF. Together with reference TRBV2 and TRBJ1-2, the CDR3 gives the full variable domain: EPEVTQTPSHQVTQMGQEVILRCVPISNHLYFYWYRQILGQKVEFLVSFYNNEISEKSEIFDDQFSVERPDGSNFTLKIRSTKLEDSAMYFCASIQRRLGGGYTFGSGTRLTVV.

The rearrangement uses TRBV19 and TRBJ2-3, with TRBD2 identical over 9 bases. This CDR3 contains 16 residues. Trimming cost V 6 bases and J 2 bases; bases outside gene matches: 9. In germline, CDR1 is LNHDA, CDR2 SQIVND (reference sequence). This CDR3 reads CASSRGAGGLTDTQYF. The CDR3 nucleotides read TGTGCCAGTAGCCGGGGTGCGGGGGGGCTCACAGATACGCAGTATTTT. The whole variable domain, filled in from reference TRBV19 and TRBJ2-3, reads DGGITQSPKYLFRKEGQNVTLSCEQNLNHDAMYWYRQDPGQGLRLIYYSQIVNDFQKGDIAEGYSVSREKKESFPLTVTSAQKNPTAFYLCASSRGAGGLTDTQYFGPGTRLTVL.

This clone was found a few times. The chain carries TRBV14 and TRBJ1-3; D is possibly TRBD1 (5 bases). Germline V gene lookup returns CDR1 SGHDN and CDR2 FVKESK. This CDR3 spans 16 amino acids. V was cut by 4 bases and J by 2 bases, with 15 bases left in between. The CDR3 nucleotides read TGTGCCAGCAGCCGACCCGGGGGGAAGACTGGAAACACCATATATTTT. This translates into CASSRPGGKTGNTIYF. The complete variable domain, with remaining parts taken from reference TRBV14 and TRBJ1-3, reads EAGVTQFPSHSVIEKGQTVTLRCDPISGHDNLYWYRRVMGKEIKFLLHFVKESKQDESGMPNNRFLAERTGGTYSTLKVQPAELEDSGVYFCASSRPGGKTGNTIYFGEGSWLTVV.

The CDR3 DNA sequence: TGTGCCAGCAGCCAACTTGGGCTAACTGAAGCTTTCTTT. Encoded protein: CASSQLGLTEAFF. The chain carries TRBV3-1 (or the pseudogene TRBV3-2) and TRBJ1-1; D is unresolved. With 2 bases removed from V and 5 bases from J, the gap between germline ends came to 9 bases. Germline loops: CDR1 LGHDT, CDR2 YNNKEL (reference sequence). There are 13 residues in the CDR3.

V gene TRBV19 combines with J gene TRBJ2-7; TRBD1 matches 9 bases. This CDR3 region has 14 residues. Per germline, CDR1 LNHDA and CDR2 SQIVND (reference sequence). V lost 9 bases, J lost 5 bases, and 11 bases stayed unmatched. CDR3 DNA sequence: TGTGCCAGCAAAGCCGGGACAGGGCTAAACGAGCAGTACTTC. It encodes CASKAGTGLNEQYF. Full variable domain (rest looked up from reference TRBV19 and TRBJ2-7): DGGITQSPKYLFRKEGQNVTLSCEQNLNHDAMYWYRQDPGQGLRLIYYSQIVNDFQKGDIAEGYSVSREKKESFPLTVTSAQKNPTAFYLCASKAGTGLNEQYFGPGTRLTVT.

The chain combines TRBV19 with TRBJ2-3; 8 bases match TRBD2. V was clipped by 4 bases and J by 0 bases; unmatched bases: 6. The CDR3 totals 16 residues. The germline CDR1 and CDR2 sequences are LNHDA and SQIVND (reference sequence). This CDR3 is CASSTKSGGSTDTQYF. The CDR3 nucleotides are TGTGCCAGTAGTACAAAGAGCGGGGGAAGCACAGATACGCAGTATTTT.

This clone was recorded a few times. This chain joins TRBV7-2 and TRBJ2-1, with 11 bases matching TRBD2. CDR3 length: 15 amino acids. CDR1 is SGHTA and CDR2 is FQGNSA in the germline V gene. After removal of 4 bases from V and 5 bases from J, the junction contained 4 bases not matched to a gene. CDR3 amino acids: CASSSSSGGHNEQFF. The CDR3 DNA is TGTGCCAGCAGCTCCTCTAGCGGGGGGCACAATGAGCAGTTCTTC.

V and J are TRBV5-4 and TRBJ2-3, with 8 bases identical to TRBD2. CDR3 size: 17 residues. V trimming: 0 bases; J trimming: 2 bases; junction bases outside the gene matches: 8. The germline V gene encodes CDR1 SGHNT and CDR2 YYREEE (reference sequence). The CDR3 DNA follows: TGTGCCAGCAGCTTGGGGTCTAGCGGGCGGAACACAGATACGCAGTATTTT. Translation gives CASSLGSSGRNTDTQYF.

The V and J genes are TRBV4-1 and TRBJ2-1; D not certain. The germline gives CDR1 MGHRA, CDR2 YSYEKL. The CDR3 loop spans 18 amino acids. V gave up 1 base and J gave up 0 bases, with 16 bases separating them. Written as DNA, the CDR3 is TGCGCCAGCAGCCAAGGTCCGGAGTGGCTCAGCTCCTACAATGAGCAGTTCTTC. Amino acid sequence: CASSQGPEWLSSYNEQFF.

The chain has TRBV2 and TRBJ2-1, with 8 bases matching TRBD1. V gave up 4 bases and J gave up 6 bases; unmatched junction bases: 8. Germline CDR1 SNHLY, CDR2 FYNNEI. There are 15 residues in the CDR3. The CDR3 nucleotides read TGTGCCAGCAGTGCGACAGGGGTGAGGGGCAATGAGCAGTTCTTC. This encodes CASSATGVRGNEQFF.

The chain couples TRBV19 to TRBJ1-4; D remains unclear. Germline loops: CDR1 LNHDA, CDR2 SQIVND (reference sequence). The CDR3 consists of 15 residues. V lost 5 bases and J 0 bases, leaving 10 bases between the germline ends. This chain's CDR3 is CASSVTGTTNEKLFF. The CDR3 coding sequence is TGTGCCAGTAGTGTAACCGGGACAACTAATGAAAAACTGTTTTTT.

The CDR3 nucleotides read TGTGCCAGTAGTGCCGACGGAGCGCGTGAAGAGACCCAGTACTTC. It specifies CASSADGAREETQYF. V and J are TRBV19 and TRBJ2-5, with D uncertain. Germline CDR1 LNHDA, CDR2 SQIVND (reference sequence). Trimming pared 5 bases from V and 3 bases from J, leaving 16 bases between. This CDR3 has 15 amino acids.

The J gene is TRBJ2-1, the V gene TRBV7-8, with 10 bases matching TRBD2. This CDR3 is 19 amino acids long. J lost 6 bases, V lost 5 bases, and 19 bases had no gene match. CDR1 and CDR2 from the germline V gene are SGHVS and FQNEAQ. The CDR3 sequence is CASSRPGSGGAPRGNEQFF. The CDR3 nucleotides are TGTGCCAGCAGCCGCCCAGGGAGCGGGGGGGCCCCCAGGGGCAATGAGCAGTTCTTC.

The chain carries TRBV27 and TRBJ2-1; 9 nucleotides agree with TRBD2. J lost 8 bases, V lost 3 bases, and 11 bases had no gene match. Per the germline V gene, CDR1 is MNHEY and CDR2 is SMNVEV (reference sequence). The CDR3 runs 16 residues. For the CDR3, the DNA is TGTGCCAGCAGTTTCCCCCGCGCGGGAGGGCCATATGAGCAGTTCTTC. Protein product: CASSFPRAGGPYEQFF.